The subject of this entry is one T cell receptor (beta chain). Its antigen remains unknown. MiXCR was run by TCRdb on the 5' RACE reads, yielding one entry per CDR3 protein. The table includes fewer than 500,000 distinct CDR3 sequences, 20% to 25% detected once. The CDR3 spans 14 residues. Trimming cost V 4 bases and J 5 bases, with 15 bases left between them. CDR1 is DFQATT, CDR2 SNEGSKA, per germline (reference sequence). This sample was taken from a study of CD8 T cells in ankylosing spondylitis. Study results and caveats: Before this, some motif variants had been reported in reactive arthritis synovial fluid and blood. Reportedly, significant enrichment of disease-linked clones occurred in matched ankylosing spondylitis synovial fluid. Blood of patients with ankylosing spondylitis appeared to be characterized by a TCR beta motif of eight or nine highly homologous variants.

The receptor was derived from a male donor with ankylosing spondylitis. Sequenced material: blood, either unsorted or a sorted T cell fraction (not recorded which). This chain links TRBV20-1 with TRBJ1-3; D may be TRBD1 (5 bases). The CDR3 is CSATVGDSRNTIYF. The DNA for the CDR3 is TGCAGTGCTACGGTGGGGGATTCAAGAAACACCATATATTTT.